Listed below are T cell receptor beta chains from one sample, sequenced in a study of prognosis after radiotherapy for stage I lung cancer. TCRdb processed the multiplex PCR reads anew with MiXCR; each CDR3 protein has one entry. The sample lists about 51,000 distinct CDR3 sequences; 30% to 35% were seen once. The sequencing used PBMCs, collected before or after stereotactic body radiation therapy (not recorded which). The receptors originated from a donor at least 50 years old with non-small cell lung cancer. CDR3s leave out the opening cysteine and the closing phenylalanine or tryptophan. Clone size, where shown, is once, few, many, or a class for clones that have expanded.

clone size	J gene	V gene	CDR3 protein
many	TRBJ1-1	TRBV19	ASSVPGLGNLEAF
many	TRBJ1-4	TRBV28	ASSPPGGTENEKLF
many	TRBJ1-1	TRBV28	AISGPGGYEAF
-	TRBJ1-3	TRBV6-1	ATSGGLNSGNTIY
many	TRBJ2-3	TRBV6-2/TRBV6-3	ASSKEDKTTDTQY
many	TRBJ1-4	TRBV18	ASSPSGAIREKLF
-	TRBJ1-5	TRBV27	ASSSVDRGQPQH
-	TRBJ2-2	TRBV30	AWSDTNTGELF
many	TRBJ2-1	TRBV2	ASRGGISGSRNEQF
many	TRBJ1-4	TRBV7-2	ASSLALIAANEKLF
many	TRBJ1-2	TRBV7-9	ASSLVGVLANYGYT
once	TRBJ1-1	TRBV5-1	ASIFSFTGQGDTEAF
-	TRBJ2-7	TRBV6-2/TRBV6-3	AGSYGSSYEQY
many	TRBJ2-7	TRBV7-3	ASAGGPSYEQY
many	TRBJ1-1	TRBV28	ASSRGGGFSMNTEAF
-	TRBJ2-7	TRBV7-8	ASSGRLAGSSYEHY
many	TRBJ2-1	TRBV18	ASSPRPDREVSEQF
many	TRBJ2-7	TRBV12-3/TRBV12-4	ASSPIARLWTEQY
many	TRBJ1-6	TRBV11-2	ASSLYGQGDSPLH
-	TRBJ2-3	TRBV27	ASRRGLAGVPGTDTQY
many	TRBJ1-5	TRBV7-8	ASSLGGDQPQH
-	TRBJ2-3	TRBV2	ASGTSGLAEGCTDTQY
many	TRBJ1-2	TRBV12-3/TRBV12-4	ASSYTGDYGYT
many	TRBJ2-7	TRBV28	ASSFPGTRAYEQY
many	TRBJ1-2	TRBV5-1	ASSFGTGGSARGYT
many	TRBJ1-2	TRBV7-9	ASSLSREPLGGYT
many	TRBJ2-7	TRBV6-1	ASSIGDRSSYEQY
many	TRBJ1-4	TRBV27	ASRRGTGGAGEKLF
many	TRBJ1-1	TRBV6-2/TRBV6-3	ASSPGRGGF
many	TRBJ2-5	TRBV18	ASSLDIEETQY
many	TRBJ1-2	TRBV7-2	ASSLVAGGEGYT
medium-sized	TRBJ2-1	TRBV11-2	ASSPLQGWGSREQF
many	TRBJ2-3	TRBV7-2	ASSGATDTQY
-	TRBJ1-3	TRBV30	ALANPGNTIY
many	TRBJ2-6	TRBV9	ASSVTGVAGANVLT
many	TRBJ2-2	TRBV7-2	ASSLLRTGELF
-	TRBJ2-7	TRBV7-2	ASIFRGQGTYEQY
many	TRBJ1-1	TRBV13	ASSSSRRNTEAF
many	TRBJ2-7	TRBV6-1	ASSRTSGSAGY
-	TRBJ2-2	TRBV20-1	SARGLAGEGGELF